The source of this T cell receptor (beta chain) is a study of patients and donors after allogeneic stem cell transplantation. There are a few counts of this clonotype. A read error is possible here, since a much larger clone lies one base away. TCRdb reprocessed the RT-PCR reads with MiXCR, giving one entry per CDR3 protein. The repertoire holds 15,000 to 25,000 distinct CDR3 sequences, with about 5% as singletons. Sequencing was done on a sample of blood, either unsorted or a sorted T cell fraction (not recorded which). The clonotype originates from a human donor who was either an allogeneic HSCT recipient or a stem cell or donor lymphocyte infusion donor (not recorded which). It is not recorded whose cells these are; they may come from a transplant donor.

As DNA, the CDR3 is TGTGCCAGCAGCTTAGGGGCATCAGGGACGTCAGAGGGAGAGACCCAGTACTTC. This codes for CASSLGASGTSEGETQYF. This rearrangement joins TRBV11-2 to TRBJ2-5; D is tentatively TRBD1 or TRBD2 (5 bases each). CDR3 size: 18 residues. With 1 base removed from V and 4 bases from J, the gap between germline ends came to 22 bases. Per the germline V gene, CDR1 is SGHAT and CDR2 is FQNNGV.